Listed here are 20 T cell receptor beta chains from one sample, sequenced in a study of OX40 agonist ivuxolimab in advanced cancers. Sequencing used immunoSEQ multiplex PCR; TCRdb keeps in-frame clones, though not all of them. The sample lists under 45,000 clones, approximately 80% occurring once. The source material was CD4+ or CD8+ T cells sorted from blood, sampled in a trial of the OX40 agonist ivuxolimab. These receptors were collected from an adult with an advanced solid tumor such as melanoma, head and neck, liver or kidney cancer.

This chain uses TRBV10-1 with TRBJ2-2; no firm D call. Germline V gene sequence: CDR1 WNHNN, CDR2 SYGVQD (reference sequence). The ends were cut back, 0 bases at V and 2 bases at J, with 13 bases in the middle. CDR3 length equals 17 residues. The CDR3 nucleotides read TGCGCCAGCAGTGAGTCGACAAGCTTCCGTAACACCGGGGAGCTGTTTTTT. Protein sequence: CASSESTSFRNTGELFF.

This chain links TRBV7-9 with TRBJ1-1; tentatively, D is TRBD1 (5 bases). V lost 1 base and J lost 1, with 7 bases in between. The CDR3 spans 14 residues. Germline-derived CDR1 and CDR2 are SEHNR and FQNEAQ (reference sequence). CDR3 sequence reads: CASSLVGQNTEAFF. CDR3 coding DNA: TGTGCCAGCAGCTTAGTCGGACAGAACACTGAAGCTTTCTTT.

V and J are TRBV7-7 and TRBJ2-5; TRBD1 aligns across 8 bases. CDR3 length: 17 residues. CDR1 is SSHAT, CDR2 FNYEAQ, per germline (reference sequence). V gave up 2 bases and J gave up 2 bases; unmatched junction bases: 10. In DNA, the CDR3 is TGTGCCAGCAGCTTATGGGAGACAGGGGCGCGACAAGAGACCCAGTACTTC. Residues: CASSLWETGARQETQYF.

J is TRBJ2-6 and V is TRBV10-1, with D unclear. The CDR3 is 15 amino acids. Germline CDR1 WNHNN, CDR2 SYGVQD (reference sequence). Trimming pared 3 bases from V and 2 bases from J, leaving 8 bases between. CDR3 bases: TGCGCCAGCAGTGATTCGAAGGCTGGGGCCAACGTCCTGACTTTC. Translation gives CASSDSKAGANVLTF.

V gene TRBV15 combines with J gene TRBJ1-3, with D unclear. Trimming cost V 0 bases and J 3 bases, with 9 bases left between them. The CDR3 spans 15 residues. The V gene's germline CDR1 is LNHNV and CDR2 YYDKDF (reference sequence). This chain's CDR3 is CATSRDLTIGNTIYF. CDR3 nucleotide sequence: TGTGCCACCAGCAGAGATCTGACGATTGGAAACACCATATATTTT.

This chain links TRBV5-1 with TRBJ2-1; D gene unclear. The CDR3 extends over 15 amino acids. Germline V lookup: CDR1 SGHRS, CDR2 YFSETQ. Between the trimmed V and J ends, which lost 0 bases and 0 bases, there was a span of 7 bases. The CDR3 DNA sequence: TGCGCCAGCAGCTTGGATCCTAGCTCCTACAATGAGCAGTTCTTC. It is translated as CASSLDPSSYNEQFF. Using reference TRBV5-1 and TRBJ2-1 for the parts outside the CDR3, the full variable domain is KAGVTQTPRYLIKTRGQQVTLSCSPISGHRSVSWYQQTPGQGLQFLFEYFSETQRNKGNFPGRFSGRQFSNSRSEMNVSTLELGDSALYLCASSLDPSSYNEQFFGPGTRLTVL.

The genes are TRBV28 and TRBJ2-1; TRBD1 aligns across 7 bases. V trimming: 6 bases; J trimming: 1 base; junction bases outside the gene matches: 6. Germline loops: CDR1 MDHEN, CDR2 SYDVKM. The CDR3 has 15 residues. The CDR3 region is CASSPGQVSYNEQFF. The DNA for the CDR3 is TGTGCCAGCAGCCCAGGACAGGTTTCCTACAATGAGCAGTTCTTC.

CDR3: CASSIAGVYEQYF. In DNA, the CDR3 is TGTGCCAGTAGTATAGCCGGGGTTTACGAGCAGTACTTC. The chain links TRBV19 to TRBJ2-7, with a possible D match to TRBD2 (5 bases). V dropped 1 base and J dropped 4 bases, with 8 bases sitting between them. This CDR3 has 13 residues. CDR1 is LNHDA, CDR2 SQIVND, per germline (reference sequence).

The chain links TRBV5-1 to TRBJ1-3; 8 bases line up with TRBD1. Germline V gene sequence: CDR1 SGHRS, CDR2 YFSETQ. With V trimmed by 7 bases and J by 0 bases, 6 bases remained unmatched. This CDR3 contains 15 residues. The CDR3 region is CASHRGRGSGNTIYF. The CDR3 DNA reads TGCGCCAGCCACAGGGGGAGAGGCTCTGGAAACACCATATATTTT.

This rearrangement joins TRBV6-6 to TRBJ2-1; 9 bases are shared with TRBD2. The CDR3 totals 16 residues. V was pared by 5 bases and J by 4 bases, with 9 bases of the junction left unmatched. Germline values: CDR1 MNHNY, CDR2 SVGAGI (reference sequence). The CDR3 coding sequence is TGTGCCAGCAGTCCCCTATGGAGCGGGGGGTACAATGAGCAGTTCTTC. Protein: CASSPLWSGGYNEQFF.

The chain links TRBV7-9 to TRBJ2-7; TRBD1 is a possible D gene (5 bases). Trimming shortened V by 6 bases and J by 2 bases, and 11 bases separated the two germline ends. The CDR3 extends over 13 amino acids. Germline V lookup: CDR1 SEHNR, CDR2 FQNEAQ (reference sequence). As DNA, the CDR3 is TGTGCCAGCAGTCCGACAGACACCTACGAGCAGTACTTC. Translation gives CASSPTDTYEQYF.

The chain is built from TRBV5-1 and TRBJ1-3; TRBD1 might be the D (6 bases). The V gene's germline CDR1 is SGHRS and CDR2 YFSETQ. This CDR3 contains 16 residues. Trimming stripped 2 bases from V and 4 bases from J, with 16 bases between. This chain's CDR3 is CASSLNTRDTGNTIYF. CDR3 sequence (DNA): TGCGCCAGCAGCTTAAACACCCGGGACACCGGAAACACCATATATTTT.

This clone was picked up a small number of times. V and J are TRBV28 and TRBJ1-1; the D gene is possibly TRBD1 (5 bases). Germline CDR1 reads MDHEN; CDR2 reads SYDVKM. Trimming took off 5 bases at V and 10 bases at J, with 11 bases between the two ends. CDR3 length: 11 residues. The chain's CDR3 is CASSQGIGAFF. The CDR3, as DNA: TGTGCCAGCAGTCAGGGAATTGGAGCTTTCTTT.

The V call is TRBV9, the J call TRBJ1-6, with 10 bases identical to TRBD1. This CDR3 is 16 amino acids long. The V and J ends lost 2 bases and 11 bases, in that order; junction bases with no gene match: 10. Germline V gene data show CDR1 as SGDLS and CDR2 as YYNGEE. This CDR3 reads CASSVRETGGSTPLHF. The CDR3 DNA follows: TGTGCCAGCAGCGTCCGGGAGACAGGGGGCTCGACACCCCTCCACTTT.

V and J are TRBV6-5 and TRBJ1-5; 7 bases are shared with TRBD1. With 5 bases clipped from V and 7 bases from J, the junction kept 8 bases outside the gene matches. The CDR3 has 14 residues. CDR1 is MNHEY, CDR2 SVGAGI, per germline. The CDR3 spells CASSDGQVAQPQHF. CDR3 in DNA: TGTGCCAGCAGTGACGGACAGGTCGCACAGCCCCAGCATTTT.

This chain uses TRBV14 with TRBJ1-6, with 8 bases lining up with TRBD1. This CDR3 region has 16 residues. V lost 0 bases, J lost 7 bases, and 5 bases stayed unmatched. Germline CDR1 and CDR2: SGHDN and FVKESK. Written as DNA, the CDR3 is TGTGCCAGCAGCCAAGATCAGGGGGCAACGAATTCACCCCTCCACTTT. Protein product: CASSQDQGATNSPLHF.

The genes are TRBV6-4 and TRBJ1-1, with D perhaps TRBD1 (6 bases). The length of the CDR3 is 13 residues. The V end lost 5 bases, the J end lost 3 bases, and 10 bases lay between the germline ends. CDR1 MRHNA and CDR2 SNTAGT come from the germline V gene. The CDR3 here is CASSNREHTEAFF. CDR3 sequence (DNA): TGTGCCAGCAGTAACAGGGAGCACACTGAAGCTTTCTTT.

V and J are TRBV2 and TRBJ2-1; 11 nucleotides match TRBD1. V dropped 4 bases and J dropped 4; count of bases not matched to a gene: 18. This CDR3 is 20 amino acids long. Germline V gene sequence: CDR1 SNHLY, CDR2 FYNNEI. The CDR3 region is CASSVRDRGSGGPGYNEQFF. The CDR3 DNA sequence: TGTGCCAGCAGTGTTAGGGACAGGGGGTCAGGGGGGCCGGGTTACAATGAGCAGTTCTTC.

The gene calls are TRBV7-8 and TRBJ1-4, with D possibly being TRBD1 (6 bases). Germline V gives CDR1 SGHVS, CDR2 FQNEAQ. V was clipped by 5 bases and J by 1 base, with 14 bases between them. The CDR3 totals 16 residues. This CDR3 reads CASSAGHGITNEKLFF. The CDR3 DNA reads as TGTGCCAGCAGCGCGGGACACGGGATAACTAATGAAAAACTGTTTTTT.

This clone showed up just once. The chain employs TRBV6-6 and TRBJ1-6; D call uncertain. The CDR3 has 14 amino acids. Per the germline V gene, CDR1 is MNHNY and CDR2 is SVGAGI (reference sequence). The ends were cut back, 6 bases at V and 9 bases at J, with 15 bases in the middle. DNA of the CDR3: TGTGCCAGCAGACTCAACGAAGGGAGTTCACCCCTCCACTTT. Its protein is CASRLNEGSSPLHF.